These 4 T cell receptor beta chains share one sample of origin, sequenced in a study of beta chain features in type 1 diabetes. Study-level results: In every one of the four CD4+ subsets, TCRB CDR3s were moderately but significantly shorter in Type 1 diabetes patients.

The investigators reverse transcribed all of the isolated RNA, so they sequenced expressed TCRB transcripts. The method was immunoSEQ multiplex PCR; TCRdb's version includes in-frame clones alone and lacks a portion of them. The sample includes about 260,000 clones, around 20% of them seen just once. Antigens of these TCRs are unknown. Source material: naive CD4+ T cells from blood. These receptors originate from a woman between 40 and 50 years old with type 1 diabetes.

This clone was picked up a small number of times. The V gene is TRBV1, the J gene TRBJ2-5; TRBD2 is taken as the D call from the table, unchecked against the DNA. TRBV1 constitutes a pseudogene. The CDR3 has 14 residues. The CDR3 DNA is TGCACCAGCAGCCGAGCAGGGACTAGCGGGGGGCAGTACTTC. Its protein product is CTSSRAGTSGGQYF.

In its sample, this clone was seen a few times. V gene TRBV29-1 combines with J gene TRBJ2-1, with 7 bases matching TRBD2. The V and J ends lost 6 bases and 9 bases, in that order; junction bases with no gene match: 5. This CDR3 has 11 residues. CDR1 SQVTM and CDR2 ANQGSEA come from the germline V gene. In DNA form, the CDR3 reads TGCAGCGTCGCCTCGGGGGGTGAGCAGTTCTTC. This sequence encodes CSVASGGEQFF.

This clone occurred a few times. The chain has TRBV30 and TRBJ2-4; maybe TRBD1 (6 bases). Germline V lookup: CDR1 GTSNPN, CDR2 SVGIG (reference sequence). The CDR3 runs 14 residues. V gave up 3 bases and J gave up 6 bases, with 15 bases separating them. CDR3 bases: TGTGCCTGGAGCGCCTTGGCAGGGGCAAACATTCAGTACTTC. The encoded protein is CAWSALAGANIQYF.

The rearrangement links TRBV2 to TRBJ2-7; possibly TRBD2 for D (7 bases). Trimming cost V 8 bases and J 2 bases, with 13 bases left between them. Germline CDR1 reads SNHLY; CDR2 reads FYNNEI. The CDR3 is 13 amino acids. DNA of the CDR3: TGTGCCAGCGGGGGGGCAGTGCCCTACGAGCAGTACTTC. The encoded protein is CASGGAVPYEQYF.